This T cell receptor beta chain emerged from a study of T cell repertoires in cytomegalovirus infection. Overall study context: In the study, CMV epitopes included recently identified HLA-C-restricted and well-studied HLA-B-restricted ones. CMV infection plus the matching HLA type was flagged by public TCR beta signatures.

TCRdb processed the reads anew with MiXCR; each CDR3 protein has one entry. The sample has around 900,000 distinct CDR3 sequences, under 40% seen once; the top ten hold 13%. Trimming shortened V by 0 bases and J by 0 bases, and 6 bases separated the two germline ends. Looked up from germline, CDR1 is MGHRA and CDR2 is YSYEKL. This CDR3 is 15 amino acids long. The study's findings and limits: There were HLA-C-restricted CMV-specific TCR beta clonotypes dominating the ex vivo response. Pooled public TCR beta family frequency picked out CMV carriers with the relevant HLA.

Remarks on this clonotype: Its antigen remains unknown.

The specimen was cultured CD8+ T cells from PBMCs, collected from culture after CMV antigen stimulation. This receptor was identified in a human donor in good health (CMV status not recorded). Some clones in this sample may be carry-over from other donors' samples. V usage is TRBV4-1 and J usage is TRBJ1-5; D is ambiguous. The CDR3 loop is CASSQDVNSNQPQHF. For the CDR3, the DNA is TGCGCCAGCAGCCAAGACGTCAATAGCAATCAGCCCCAGCATTTT.